What follows describes a single T cell receptor beta chain. Germline V gives CDR1 LNHDA, CDR2 SQIVND (reference sequence). This CDR3 contains 15 residues. Deletions cut 7 bases from V and 5 bases from J, with 17 bases between. This record belongs to a study of cytomegalovirus exposure and HLA in healthy donors. This PCR relied on a set of 60 Vbeta primers and 13 Jbeta primers. Clones were read by immunoSEQ multiplex PCR, and TCRdb kept only the in-frame ones, dropping some. The table has about 190,000 clones, 84% seen once; the top ten hold around 0.25%. The receptor comes from a boy aged 10-17 years in good health and CMV-seronegative. Material for sequencing was PBMCs. The chain recombines TRBV19 with TRBJ2-2, with D uncertain. The CDR3 reads CASTSDTVATGELFF. Written as DNA, the CDR3 is TGTGCCAGTACCTCCGACACTGTGGCGACCGGGGAGCTGTTTTTT.